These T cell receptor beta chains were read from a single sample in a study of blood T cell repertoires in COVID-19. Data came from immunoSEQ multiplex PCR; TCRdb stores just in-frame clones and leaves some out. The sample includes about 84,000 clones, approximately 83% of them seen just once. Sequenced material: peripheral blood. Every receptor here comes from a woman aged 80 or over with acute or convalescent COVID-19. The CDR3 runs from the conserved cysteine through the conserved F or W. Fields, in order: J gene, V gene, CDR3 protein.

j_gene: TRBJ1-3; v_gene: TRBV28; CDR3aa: CASSPGQGVRSGNTIYF
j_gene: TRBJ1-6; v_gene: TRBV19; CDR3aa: CASTPQGADNSPLHF
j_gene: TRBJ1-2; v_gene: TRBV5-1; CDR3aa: CASSFGQGDYGYTF
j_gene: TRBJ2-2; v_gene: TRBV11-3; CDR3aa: CASSIRTTGVYTGELFF
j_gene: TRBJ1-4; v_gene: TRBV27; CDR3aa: CASRAGDRNEKLFF
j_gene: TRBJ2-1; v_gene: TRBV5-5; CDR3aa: CASSRDRASYNEQFF
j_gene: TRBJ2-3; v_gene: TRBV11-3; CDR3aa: CASSPPGGSTDTQYF
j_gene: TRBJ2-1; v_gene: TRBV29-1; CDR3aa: CSVGRGYHNEQFF
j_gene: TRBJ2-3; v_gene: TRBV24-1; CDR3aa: CATSSPTEPRDTQYF
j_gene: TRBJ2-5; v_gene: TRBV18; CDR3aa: CASSPLRGHQETQYF
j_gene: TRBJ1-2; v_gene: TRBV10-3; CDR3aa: CAISESRTVYGYTF
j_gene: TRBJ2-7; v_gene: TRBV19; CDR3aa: CASSALAGGPRNEQYF
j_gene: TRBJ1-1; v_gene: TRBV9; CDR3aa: CASSVGGPAGGEAFF
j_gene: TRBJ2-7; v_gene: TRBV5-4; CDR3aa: CASSPRGGSYEQYF
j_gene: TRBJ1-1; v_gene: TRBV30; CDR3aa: CAWSRQGAVTEAFF
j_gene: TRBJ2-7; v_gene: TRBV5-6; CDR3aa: CASSSGTATRGQYF
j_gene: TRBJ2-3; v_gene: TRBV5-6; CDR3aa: CASSHQGTDTQYF
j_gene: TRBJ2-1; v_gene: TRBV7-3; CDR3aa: CASSFYLNNEQFF
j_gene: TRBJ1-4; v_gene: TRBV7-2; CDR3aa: CASSLVGNEKLFF
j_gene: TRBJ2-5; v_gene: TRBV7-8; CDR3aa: CASSLGGEAQETQYF
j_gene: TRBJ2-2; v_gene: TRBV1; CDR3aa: CTSDSGVLTGELFF
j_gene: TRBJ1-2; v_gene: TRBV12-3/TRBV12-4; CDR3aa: CASSISTGNGYTF
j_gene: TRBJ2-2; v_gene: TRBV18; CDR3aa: CASSPGQGGTGELFF
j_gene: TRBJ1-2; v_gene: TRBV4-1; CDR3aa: CASSQGWGERGGGYTF
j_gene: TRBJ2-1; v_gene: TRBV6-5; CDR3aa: CASSYQGTYNEQFF
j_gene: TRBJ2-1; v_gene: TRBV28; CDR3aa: CASSGGSPDVQFF
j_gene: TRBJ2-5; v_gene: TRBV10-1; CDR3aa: CASSESQAAETQYF
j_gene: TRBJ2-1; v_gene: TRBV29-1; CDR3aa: CSANIYNEQFF
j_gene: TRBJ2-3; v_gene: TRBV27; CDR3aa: CASSLQGGRTWSDTQYF
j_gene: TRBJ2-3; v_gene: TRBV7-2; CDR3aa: CASSTLAADTQYF
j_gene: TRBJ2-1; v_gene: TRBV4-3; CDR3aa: CASSQDRSGGREQFF
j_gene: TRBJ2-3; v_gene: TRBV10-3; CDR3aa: CAISMGGDTDTQYF
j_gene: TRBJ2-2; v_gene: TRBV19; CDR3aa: CASRQQGLNTGELFF
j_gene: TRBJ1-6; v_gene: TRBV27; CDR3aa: CASTPPSLMGDSPLHF
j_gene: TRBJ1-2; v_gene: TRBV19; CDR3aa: CASSISPEVFYTF
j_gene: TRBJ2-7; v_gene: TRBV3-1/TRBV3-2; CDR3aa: CASSQEAGVGEQYF
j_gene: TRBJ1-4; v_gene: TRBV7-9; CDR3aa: CASSPAGAAEEKLFF
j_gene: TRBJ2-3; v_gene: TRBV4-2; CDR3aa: CASSQTGTSGIHSTDTQYF
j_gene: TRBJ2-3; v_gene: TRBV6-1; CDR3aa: CASSEVRLFTDTQYF
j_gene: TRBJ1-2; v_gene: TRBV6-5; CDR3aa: CASSYTGRVGNYGYTF
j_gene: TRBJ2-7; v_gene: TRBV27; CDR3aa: CASRGLAGGASYEQYF
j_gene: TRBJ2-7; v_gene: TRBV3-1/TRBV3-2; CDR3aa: CASSPSELVYEQYF
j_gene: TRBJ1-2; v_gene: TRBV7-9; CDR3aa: CASSLGAGYGYTF
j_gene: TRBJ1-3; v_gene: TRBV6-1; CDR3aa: CASSEAPGQGAGYTIYF
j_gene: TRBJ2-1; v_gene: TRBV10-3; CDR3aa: CAISGDTYNEQFF
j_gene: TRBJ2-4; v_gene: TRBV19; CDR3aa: CASSPGQGAWAKNIQYF
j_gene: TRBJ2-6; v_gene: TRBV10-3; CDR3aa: CAISVAGLSSGANVLTF
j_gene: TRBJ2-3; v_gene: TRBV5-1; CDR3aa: CASSFGLAGEDTQYF
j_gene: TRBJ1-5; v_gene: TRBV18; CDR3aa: CASSPKGGMKPQHF
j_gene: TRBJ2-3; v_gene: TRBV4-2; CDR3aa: CASRLAGGPTDTQYF
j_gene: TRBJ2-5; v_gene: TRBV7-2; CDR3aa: CASTPLAGGYQETQYF
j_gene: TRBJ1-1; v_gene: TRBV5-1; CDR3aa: CASSLGTGDTEAFF
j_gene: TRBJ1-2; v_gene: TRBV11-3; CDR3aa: CASSPGASYGYTF